A single sample gave rise to the 30 T cell receptor beta chains below, sequenced in a study of blood T cell repertoires in COVID-19. The table came from immunoSEQ multiplex PCR; TCRdb's copy has only in-frame clones and leaves some out. The table includes some 160,000 clones, about 85% detected once. The sequencing input was PBMCs or T cells enriched from blood (not recorded which). These receptor sequences come from a woman between 40 and 50 years old who had recovered from COVID-19.

This rearrangement joins TRBV5-8 to TRBJ1-1; 10 bases are a match to TRBD1. The germline V gene encodes CDR1 SGHTS and CDR2 YDEGEE. The CDR3 sequence is 19 residues long. The V segment lost 5 bases and the J segment 0 bases; nucleotides outside the gene matches: 16. CDR3 sequence (DNA): TGTGCCAGCAGAGGGACAGGGGTATTTATTAACCCCATGAACACTGAAGCTTTCTTT. It is translated as CASRGTGVFINPMNTEAFF.

The rearrangement joins TRBV5-1 to TRBJ2-5; D gene ambiguous. This CDR3 contains 14 residues. CDR1 is SGHRS and CDR2 is YFSETQ in the germline V gene. V shed 1 base and J shed 5 bases, with 12 bases lying between them. The CDR3 DNA is TGCGCCAGCAGCTTGAGTCACCCCCGGGAGACCCAGTACTTC. Its translation is CASSLSHPRETQYF.

The DNA of the CDR3 is TGTGCCAGCAGTTCGCCGGGGGGGGCCGATGAAAAACTGTTTTTT. It codes for CASSSPGGADEKLFF. The rearrangement joins TRBV28 to TRBJ1-4; D is perhaps TRBD1 (6 bases). CDR3 length: 15 amino acids. Per germline, CDR1 MDHEN and CDR2 SYDVKM. V was clipped by 4 bases and J by 6 bases, with 15 bases between them.

The chain links TRBV4-1 to TRBJ1-2; possibly TRBD1 for D (6 bases). Germline assignment: CDR1 MGHRA and CDR2 YSYEKL. This CDR3 region has 15 residues. V dropped 1 base and J dropped 3 bases, with 12 bases sitting between them. This chain's CDR3 is CASSQVQGPYYGYTF. The DNA of the CDR3 is TGCGCCAGCAGCCAAGTTCAGGGGCCATACTATGGCTACACCTTC.

The chain has TRBV11-2 and TRBJ2-6; perhaps TRBD1 as D (6 bases). V was shortened by 5 bases and J by 1 base, with 12 bases between the two germline ends. Per germline, CDR1 SGHAT and CDR2 FQNNGV. The CDR3 contains 16 residues. Written as DNA, the CDR3 is TGTGCCAGCAGCCCAGAGGGGGATTCTGGGGCCAACGTCCTGACTTTC. It encodes CASSPEGDSGANVLTF.

The chain has TRBV27 and TRBJ2-1; unclear D gene. Trimming removed 5 bases at V and 4 bases at J, with 3 bases between. Per germline, CDR1 MNHEY and CDR2 SMNVEV (reference sequence). The CDR3 is 11 residues long. The chain's CDR3 is CASSQYNEQFF. CDR3 nucleotide sequence: TGTGCCAGCAGTCAATACAATGAGCAGTTCTTC.

The chain has TRBV29-1 and TRBJ2-3, with D perhaps TRBD1 (6 bases). This CDR3 contains 13 residues. Germline values: CDR1 SQVTM, CDR2 ANQGSEA. With 6 bases removed from V and 2 bases from J, the gap between germline ends came to 12 bases. The CDR3 protein is CSVRRDTTDTQYF. CDR3 coding DNA: TGCAGCGTAAGAAGGGACACCACAGATACGCAGTATTTT.

The sample holds a few counts of this clone. The chain carries TRBV10-2 and TRBJ2-3, with D unclear. Germline CDR1 reads WSHSY; CDR2 reads SAAADI. V lost 8 bases to trimming and J lost 6 bases, with 15 bases between them. The CDR3 sequence is 13 residues long. CDR3 nucleotides: TGCGCCAGCCTGAAACCCCCGGAGGATACGCAGTATTTT. It encodes CASLKPPEDTQYF.

V is TRBV2 and J is TRBJ1-6, with D perhaps matching TRBD1 (6 bases). CDR3 length: 16 residues. The V gene's germline CDR1 is SNHLY and CDR2 FYNNEI. The V end lost 7 bases, the J end lost 3 bases, and 16 bases lay between the germline ends. Here the CDR3 DNA reads TGTGCCAGCATCTCAAGGGGGGGGATCTATAATTCACCCCTCCACTTT. This translates into CASISRGGIYNSPLHF.

This chain links TRBV9 with TRBJ1-6, with D unresolved. This CDR3 spans 13 amino acids. V lost 4 bases and J lost 5, with 7 bases in between. Per the germline V gene, CDR1 is SGDLS and CDR2 is YYNGEE. In nucleotides, the CDR3 is TGTGCCAGCAGCCCAGACAATAATTCACCCCTCCACTTT. Its translation: CASSPDNNSPLHF.

V usage is TRBV19 and J usage is TRBJ1-2; TRBD1 aligns across 8 bases. The CDR3 runs 14 residues. V dropped 5 bases and J dropped 7; count of bases not matched to a gene: 9. Germline assignment: CDR1 LNHDA and CDR2 SQIVND (reference sequence). For the CDR3, the DNA is TGTGCCAGTAGTCCCCCGGGACAGGTGGTTGGCTACACCTTC. This gives the protein CASSPPGQVVGYTF.

The chain employs TRBV4-1 and TRBJ1-4, with 10 bases matching TRBD1. Germline CDR1 MGHRA, CDR2 YSYEKL. V lost 3 bases to trimming and J lost 4 bases; unmatched junction nucleotides: 5. There are 16 residues in the CDR3. The CDR3 here is CASSHGGTGVNEKLFF. DNA for the CDR3: TGCGCCAGCAGCCACGGTGGGACAGGGGTTAATGAAAAACTGTTTTTT.

The rearrangement joins TRBV4-1 to TRBJ1-5, with a tentative D call TRBD1 (6 bases). Germline V lookup: CDR1 MGHRA, CDR2 YSYEKL. V was trimmed by 5 bases and J by 4 bases, leaving 15 bases between them. This CDR3 spans 15 amino acids. The CDR3 DNA reads TGCGCCAGCAGCTTGGCCGGGACATCTAATCAGCCCCAGCATTTT. Protein product: CASSLAGTSNQPQHF.

V gene TRBV30 combines with J gene TRBJ2-3; maybe TRBD2 (5 bases). Trimming removed 1 base from V and 5 bases from J, with 13 bases in between. From germline, CDR1 is GTSNPN and CDR2 SVGIG (reference sequence). This CDR3 contains 14 residues. The CDR3 here is CAWSGGLLGDTQYF. CDR3 sequence (DNA): TGTGCCTGGAGTGGCGGGCTCCTTGGAGATACGCAGTATTTT.

CDR3 protein: CASSPTGTGAYNEQFF. As DNA, the CDR3 is TGTGCCAGCAGCCCTACCGGGACAGGGGCTTACAATGAGCAGTTCTTC. The chain employs TRBV5-4 and TRBJ2-1; 10 bases align to TRBD1. Germline values: CDR1 SGHNT, CDR2 YYREEE (reference sequence). V lost 4 bases, J lost 4 bases, and 8 bases stayed unmatched. This CDR3 comprises 16 residues.

The chain uses TRBV24-1 and TRBJ2-7; 11 bases agree with TRBD1. Germline loops: CDR1 KGHDR, CDR2 SFDVKD. V trimming: 1 base; J trimming: 4 bases; junction bases outside the gene matches: 8. This CDR3 contains 17 residues. The CDR3 DNA reads TGTGCCACCAGTGATTTCCAAACCGGGACAGGGGGGTACGAGCAGTACTTC. It translates to CATSDFQTGTGGYEQYF.

This chain connects TRBV7-7 to TRBJ2-7; a possible D gene is TRBD1 (6 bases). CDR3 length equals 13 residues. The germline CDR1 and CDR2 sequences are SSHAT and FNYEAQ (reference sequence). V lost 3 bases, J lost 3 bases, and 9 bases lay in between. The CDR3 nucleotides read TGTGCCAGCAGCTTTGAACAGGGCTACGAGCAGTACTTC. It translates to CASSFEQGYEQYF.

The chain carries TRBV4-1 and TRBJ2-1; 7 bases agree with TRBD1. J was trimmed by 8 bases and V by 1 base; bases with no gene match: 5. CDR1 is MGHRA, CDR2 YSYEKL, per germline. The CDR3 is made up of 14 amino acids. CDR3 in amino acids: CASSQAPQGDEQFF. As DNA, the CDR3 is TGCGCCAGCAGCCAAGCCCCGCAGGGGGATGAGCAGTTCTTC.

The DNA for the CDR3 is TGTGCCAGTAGTATTACAGGGGGCGGTTATGGCTACACCTTC. Amino acid sequence: CASSITGGGYGYTF. The J gene is TRBJ1-2, the V gene TRBV19; 9 bases map to TRBD1. This CDR3 comprises 14 residues. Germline-derived CDR1 and CDR2 are LNHDA and SQIVND (reference sequence). V dropped 3 bases and J dropped 5; count of bases not matched to a gene: 4.

V and J are TRBV13 and TRBJ1-5; D not certain. The CDR3 runs to 16 residues. The germline V gene has CDR1 PRHDT and CDR2 FYEKMQ (reference sequence). V shed 0 bases and J shed 6 bases, with 15 bases lying between them. The CDR3 protein is CASSLGVGGKGQPQHF. CDR3 coding DNA: TGTGCCAGCAGCTTAGGGGTTGGAGGGAAAGGTCAGCCCCAGCATTTT. Variable domain in full (rest from reference TRBV13 and TRBJ1-5): AAGVIQSPRHLIKEKRETATLKCYPIPRHDTVYWYQQGPGQDPQFLISFYEKMQSDKGSIPDRFSAQQFSDYHSELNMSSLELGDSALYFCASSLGVGGKGQPQHFGDGTRLSIL.

The rearrangement joins TRBV18 to TRBJ1-6; 8 positions match TRBD1. The CDR3 covers 16 residues. The V and J ends lost 0 bases and 7 bases, in that order; junction bases with no gene match: 5. The germline gives CDR1 KGHSH, CDR2 LQKENI. CDR3 region: CASSPPRTGSNSPLHF. As DNA, the CDR3 is TGTGCCAGCTCACCACCAAGGACAGGGAGCAATTCACCCCTCCACTTT. Supplemented by reference TRBV18 and TRBJ1-6, the full variable domain reads NAGVMQNPRHLVRRRGQEARLRCSPMKGHSHVYWYRQLPEEGLKFMVYLQKENIIDESGMPKERFSAEFPKEGPSILRIQQVVRGDSAAYFCASSPPRTGSNSPLHFGNGTRLTVT.

This clone was counted at least ten times. V gene TRBV5-1 combines with J gene TRBJ2-7; 12 nucleotides agree with TRBD2. This CDR3 contains 17 residues. Trimming at V came to 0 bases and at J to 1 base, leaving 5 bases not matched to a gene. The V gene's germline CDR1 is SGHRS and CDR2 YFSETQ. The CDR3 coding sequence is TGCGCCAGCAGCTTGGCGACTAGCGGGAGATCGTCCTACGAGCAGTACTTC. Encoded protein: CASSLATSGRSSYEQYF.

V is TRBV28 and J is TRBJ2-3; D is undetermined. Germline CDR1 is MDHEN and CDR2 is SYDVKM. V was trimmed by 7 bases and J by 0 bases, leaving 14 bases between them. CDR3 length: 15 residues. Here the CDR3 reads CASNRPAGSTDTQYF. DNA for the CDR3: TGTGCCAGCAACCGTCCAGCAGGTAGCACAGATACGCAGTATTTT.

This chain links TRBV5-1 with TRBJ2-1, with a tentative D call TRBD1 (5 bases). Germline V gene sequence: CDR1 SGHRS, CDR2 YFSETQ. There are 14 residues in the CDR3. V was clipped by 3 bases and J by 8 bases, with 15 bases between them. CDR3: CASSSTAGSDEQFF. CDR3 coding DNA: TGCGCCAGCAGCTCAACAGCAGGGTCGGATGAGCAGTTCTTC.

V is TRBV15 and J is TRBJ2-7; a weak D match, TRBD2 (5 bases). The V end lost 1 base, the J end lost 1 base, and 14 bases lay between the germline ends. CDR1 LNHNV and CDR2 YYDKDF come from the germline V gene (reference sequence). This CDR3 is built from 16 residues. The CDR3 region has the DNA TGTGCCACCAGCAGAGTATCCAGCGGCTGGTCCTACGAGCAGTACTTC. It codes for CATSRVSSGWSYEQYF.

This clone has only a few counts. The chain carries TRBV29-1 and TRBJ2-7; tentative D call: TRBD2 (6 bases). The CDR3 consists of 13 residues. Germline lookup yields CDR1 SQVTM and CDR2 ANQGSEA. V was clipped by 4 bases and J by 2 bases, with 12 bases between them. The CDR3 DNA sequence: TGCAGCGTTGGGGACGGGGGACCCTACGAGCAGTACTTC. Its translation: CSVGDGGPYEQYF.

This chain links TRBV5-1 with TRBJ2-7, with TRBD2 identical over 8 bases. The junction had 8 bases not matched to a gene; V was cut back by 2 bases and J by 7 bases. The CDR3 length is 14 residues. Germline V gives CDR1 SGHRS, CDR2 YFSETQ. The CDR3 nucleotides are TGCGCCAGCAGCTTAGCGGGGGTACCTAGGGAGCAGTACTTC. Protein product: CASSLAGVPREQYF.

This sequence joins TRBV11-3 and TRBJ2-1; D is possibly TRBD2 (6 bases). The CDR3 loop spans 17 amino acids. Germline V gene sequence: CDR1 SGHNT, CDR2 YENEEA. V lost 0 bases and J lost 9, with 21 bases in between. The DNA for the CDR3 is TGTGCCAGCAGCTTAGAGGTATTGGGACTCCCAGGCGGTGAGCAGTTCTTC. Amino acids: CASSLEVLGLPGGEQFF.

This chain links TRBV18 with TRBJ2-3, with D possibly being TRBD1 (6 bases). Per germline, CDR1 KGHSH and CDR2 LQKENI. Deletions cut 6 bases from V and 1 base from J, with 11 bases between. The CDR3 sequence is 14 residues long. The CDR3 region is CASSAKGGTDTQYF. DNA for the CDR3: TGTGCCAGCTCCGCGAAGGGGGGCACAGATACGCAGTATTTT.

The gene calls are TRBV19 and TRBJ2-2, with 13 positions matching TRBD2. Trimming at V came to 10 bases and at J to 2 bases, leaving 16 bases not matched to a gene. The germline gives CDR1 LNHDA, CDR2 SQIVND (reference sequence). CDR3 length: 19 residues. The CDR3 protein is CAIGGRPGLAGTNTGELFF. The CDR3 DNA is TGTGCCATCGGGGGGCGACCGGGACTAGCGGGGACTAACACCGGGGAGCTGTTTTTT.